The 24 T cell receptor beta chains listed next were all sequenced from one sample in a study of T cells in Graves' hyperthyroidism and ophthalmopathy. Amplification yielded TCR beta CDR3 regions, with RNA transcripts as the source. An initial round of RT-PCR targeting the TCR CDR3 relied on the HTBI primer set. TCRdb re-analysed the multiplex PCR reads in MiXCR, keeping a single row per CDR3 protein. The sample carries about 560,000 distinct CDR3 sequences, roughly 15% recorded once. The sample taken for sequencing was blood. The receptors derive from a woman in her thirties or forties with Graves' hyperthyroidism.

This clonotype has at least ten counts. The chain employs TRBV30 and TRBJ2-4; 7 bases fit TRBD2. Trimming cost V 3 bases and J 9 bases; bases outside gene matches: 8. This CDR3 spans 13 amino acids. CDR1 and CDR2 from the germline V gene are GTSNPN and SVGIG (reference sequence). CDR3 sequence: CAWSPAGVGIQYF. DNA of the CDR3: TGTGCCTGGAGCCCTGCGGGGGTTGGCATTCAGTACTTC. Together with reference TRBV30 and TRBJ2-4, the CDR3 gives the full variable domain: SQTIHQWPATLVQPVGSPLSLECTVEGTSNPNLYWYRQAAGRGLQLLFYSVGIGQISSEVPQNLSASRPQDRQFILSSKKLLLSDSGFYLCAWSPAGVGIQYFGAGTRLSVL.

This clonotype has just a few counts. J is TRBJ1-2 and V is TRBV9; possibly TRBD1 for D (5 bases). CDR3 length: 19 residues. Germline loops: CDR1 SGDLS, CDR2 YYNGEE. V was trimmed by 0 bases and J by 0 bases, leaving 21 bases between them. The CDR3 DNA follows: TGTGCCAGCAGCGTAGCTTTACATGACAGCAAGGCGACTAACTATGGCTACACCTTC. This translates into CASSVALHDSKATNYGYTF.

Remarks on this clonotype: A much larger clone differs from this one at a single base, so this may be a read error. The gene calls are TRBV7-9 and TRBJ2-1; D unclear. Trimming removed 8 bases at V and 4 bases at J, with 15 bases between. Germline CDR1 and CDR2: SEHNR and FQNEAQ (reference sequence). The CDR3 consists of 14 residues. CDR3 protein: CASVAGDTYNEQFF. The DNA for the CDR3 is TGTGCCAGCGTCGCTGGAGACACATACAATGAGCAGTTCTTC.

This clonotype has more than one count but fewer than ten. The CDR3 reads CSARVDYYFTDTQYF. The CDR3 region has the DNA TGCAGTGCTAGAGTCGACTACTACTTCACAGATACGCAGTATTTT. V and J are TRBV20-1 and TRBJ2-3; D may be TRBD2 (5 bases). The CDR3 is 15 residues long. Trimming stripped 1 base from V and 2 bases from J, with 13 bases between. Germline loops: CDR1 DFQATT, CDR2 SNEGSKA (reference sequence).

This chain connects TRBV13 to TRBJ2-7, with 8 bases identical to TRBD1. Trimming removed 5 bases from V and 5 bases from J; junction bases left unmatched: 26. The CDR3 sequence is 20 residues long. Per germline, CDR1 PRHDT and CDR2 FYEKMQ (reference sequence). CDR3 sequence: CASSPRDRFSGLPTNDEQYF. For the CDR3, the DNA is TGTGCCAGCAGCCCTCGGGACAGGTTCTCGGGGCTCCCTACAAACGACGAGCAGTACTTC.

The J gene is TRBJ2-5, the V gene TRBV18; 11 positions agree with TRBD2. This CDR3 contains 17 residues. Germline V gene sequence: CDR1 KGHSH, CDR2 LQKENI. Trimming cost V 2 bases and J 1 base; bases outside gene matches: 6. The chain's CDR3 is CASSPEASGRSQETQYF. The CDR3 bases are TGTGCCAGCTCACCAGAGGCTAGCGGGAGGTCCCAAGAGACCCAGTACTTC.

This clonotype was detected only a few times. The V gene is TRBV9, the J gene TRBJ2-3; D may be TRBD2 (6 bases). This CDR3 has 16 residues. Germline lookup yields CDR1 SGDLS and CDR2 YYNGEE. With 4 bases removed from V and 4 bases from J, the gap between germline ends came to 19 bases. The CDR3 reads CASSLASGGLADTQYF. The CDR3 DNA is TGTGCCAGCAGCCTTGCTTCCGGGGGACTCGCAGATACGCAGTATTTT. Filled out from reference TRBV9 and TRBJ2-3, the complete variable domain reads DSGVTQTPKHLITATGQRVTLRCSPRSGDLSVYWYQQSLDQGLQFLIQYYNGEERAKGNILERFSAQQFPDLHSELNLSSLELGDSALYFCASSLASGGLADTQYFGPGTRLTVL.

This clonotype was detected only a few times. This chain links TRBV5-1 with TRBJ2-7; tentative D call: TRBD2 (6 bases). The CDR3 is 14 amino acids. V was pared by 3 bases and J by 5 bases, with 15 bases between. Germline V gives CDR1 SGHRS, CDR2 YFSETQ. CDR3 sequence: CASSSGTFLDEQYF. The CDR3 DNA is TGCGCCAGCAGCTCCGGGACTTTTTTAGACGAGCAGTACTTC.

In this sample, this clonotype turned up a few times. The chain links TRBV20-1 to TRBJ2-5, with a weak D call TRBD1 (7 bases). The CDR3 is made up of 13 amino acids. The germline V gene encodes CDR1 DFQATT and CDR2 SNEGSKA (reference sequence). Trimming stripped 2 bases from V and 5 bases from J, with 12 bases between. The CDR3 reads CSARSTGRETQYF. The DNA for the CDR3 is TGCAGTGCTAGATCGACAGGGAGGGAGACCCAGTACTTC.

This clonotype occurred many times. The chain is built from TRBV18 and TRBJ2-7; tentatively, D is TRBD1 (6 bases). This CDR3 has 13 residues. Germline assignment: CDR1 KGHSH and CDR2 LQKENI. Trimming took off 6 bases at V and 3 bases at J, with 12 bases between the two ends. CDR3 nucleotides: TGTGCCAGCTCTCCCGGACAGAACTACGAGCAGTACTTC. As protein: CASSPGQNYEQYF.

This clonotype was recorded a few times. The V and J genes are TRBV5-6 and TRBJ2-7; tentatively, D is TRBD1 (6 bases). CDR3 size: 15 residues. Germline CDR1 is SGHDT and CDR2 is YYEEEE. Trimming stripped 3 bases from V and 2 bases from J, with 15 bases between. CDR3 amino acids: CASSSRGILAYEQYF. The DNA of the CDR3 is TGTGCCAGCAGCTCTAGGGGGATCCTAGCCTACGAGCAGTACTTC.

Concerning this clonotype itself: It is unclear where the CDR3 begins or ends on the DNA, so no DNA is shown, and the CDR3 is as TCRdb lists it. J is TRBJ2-7 and V is TRBV7-2; the DNA was not compared with TRBD2, the D call given in the table. Per the germline V gene, CDR1 is SGHTA and CDR2 is FQGNSA. Counting both end residues, the CDR3 totals 18 amino acids. The CDR3 region is CASSFYICSASPGVEQYF.

This clonotype came up many times. The V and J genes are TRBV7-9 and TRBJ2-7, with D perhaps TRBD2 (5 bases). In germline, CDR1 is SEHNR, CDR2 FQNEAQ (reference sequence). The CDR3 contains 16 residues. V was trimmed by 2 bases and J by 3 bases, leaving 17 bases between them. This CDR3 is CASSLLPGGPHYEQYF. The CDR3 coding sequence is TGTGCCAGCAGCTTACTGCCGGGCGGGCCCCACTACGAGCAGTACTTC.

This clonotype was seen more than once but under ten times. Given a much more abundant clone one base away, this may be a read error. This chain connects TRBV20-1 to TRBJ2-1; D not resolved. CDR3 length: 17 residues. Germline assignment: CDR1 DFQATT and CDR2 SNEGSKA (reference sequence). In DNA form, the CDR3 reads TGCAATGTTTTGGAGCACGGCGGTTTGAGCTCCTACAATGAGCAGTTCTTC. This translates into CNVLEHGGLSSYNEQFF.

The chain recombines TRBV29-1 with TRBJ2-3, with TRBD1 matching 7 bases. Germline lookup yields CDR1 SQVTM and CDR2 ANQGSEA. The V and J ends lost 7 bases and 2 bases, in that order; junction bases with no gene match: 9. The CDR3 spans 14 residues. The CDR3 nucleotides read TGCAGCGCCACCAGGACAGGTTCCACAGATACGCAGTATTTT. Its translation: CSATRTGSTDTQYF.

This clonotype has ten or more counts. The rearrangement links TRBV15 to TRBJ1-2; a weak D match, TRBD1 (6 bases). The CDR3 runs 17 residues. The germline gives CDR1 LNHNV, CDR2 YYDKDF (reference sequence). The ends were cut back, 1 base at V and 0 bases at J, with 15 bases in the middle. The CDR3 spells CATSRGGGAATNYGYTF. CDR3 sequence (DNA): TGTGCCACCAGCAGAGGCGGGGGCGCGGCCACTAACTATGGCTACACCTTC.

The rearrangement links TRBV7-8 to TRBJ1-5; 8 positions match TRBD1. Per germline, CDR1 SGHVS and CDR2 FQNEAQ. The CDR3 contains 16 residues. The trim removed 1 base at V and 3 bases at J, leaving 5 bases unmatched. CDR3 coding DNA: TGTGCCAGCAGCTTAGTGAGTCAGGGGGCCAATCAGCCCCAGCATTTT. Amino acid sequence: CASSLVSQGANQPQHF.

Comments on this clonotype: This may arise from a read error, as a much more abundant clone is one base away. The CDR3 DNA sequence: TGTGCCAGCAGCCAAAGCGTGCTGGCCGAGCAGTACTTC. This encodes CASSQSVLAEQYF. The chain is built from TRBV3-1 and TRBJ2-7; unclear D gene. Trimming shortened V by 2 bases and J by 6 bases, and 11 bases separated the two germline ends. This CDR3 comprises 13 residues. Germline V gene lookup returns CDR1 LGHDT and CDR2 YNNKEL (reference sequence).

This clonotype was detected a few times. This rearrangement joins TRBV7-6 to TRBJ1-1; D possibly corresponds to TRBD1 (5 bases). CDR3 size: 15 residues. The V end was cut by 5 bases, the J end by 2 bases, with 15 bases between. Germline CDR1 and CDR2: SGHVS and FNYEAQ. CDR3: CASSPVPGLNTEAFF. In nucleotides, the CDR3 is TGTGCCAGCAGCCCAGTACCGGGGCTCAACACTGAAGCTTTCTTT.

This sequence joins TRBV4-1 and TRBJ1-2; D is unresolved. V gave up 0 bases and J gave up 0 bases, with 11 bases separating them. The CDR3 sequence is 16 residues long. Germline V gene lookup returns CDR1 MGHRA and CDR2 YSYEKL. CDR3 loop: CASSQDRSAANYGYTF. The CDR3 DNA is TGCGCCAGCAGCCAAGATAGGAGCGCAGCTAACTATGGCTACACCTTC.

This clonotype was seen a few times. The chain links TRBV7-3 to TRBJ2-2, with 8 bases aligning to TRBD1. Unmatched junction bases numbered 14, after V lost 5 bases and J lost 6 bases. CDR1 and CDR2 from the germline V gene are SGHTA and FQGTGA. This CDR3 contains 17 residues. CDR3 sequence reads: CASSPDPGQGSPGELFF. The CDR3 DNA sequence: TGTGCCAGCAGCCCTGACCCTGGACAGGGATCTCCCGGGGAGCTGTTTTTT.

The CDR3 nucleotides read TGCGCCAGCAGCTTGGCTGACGGACCCACCGGGGAGCTGTTTTTT. Its protein is CASSLADGPTGELFF. The chain combines TRBV5-1 with TRBJ2-2; D is undetermined. CDR1 is SGHRS and CDR2 is YFSETQ in the germline V gene. The CDR3 is made up of 15 amino acids. V was pared by 0 bases and J by 4 bases, with 10 bases between.

The table lists this clonotype with a few counts. V and J are TRBV9 and TRBJ2-1; 8 nucleotides match TRBD2. V lost 0 bases, J lost 8 bases, and 7 bases stayed unmatched. The V gene's germline CDR1 is SGDLS and CDR2 YYNGEE. The CDR3 extends over 15 amino acids. CDR3 DNA sequence: TGTGCCAGCAGCGTAGACGGGAGGGCCTTCGATGAGCAGTTCTTC. This sequence encodes CASSVDGRAFDEQFF. Together with reference TRBV9 and TRBJ2-1, the CDR3 gives the full variable domain: DSGVTQTPKHLITATGQRVTLRCSPRSGDLSVYWYQQSLDQGLQFLIQYYNGEERAKGNILERFSAQQFPDLHSELNLSSLELGDSALYFCASSVDGRAFDEQFFGPGTRLTVL.

The gene calls are TRBV27 and TRBJ2-3; TRBD2 agrees at 13 bases. Germline V lookup: CDR1 MNHEY, CDR2 SMNVEV (reference sequence). Unmatched junction bases numbered 3, after V lost 4 bases and J lost 2 bases. This CDR3 has 16 residues. The CDR3 spells CASSSGLAGYTDTQYF. CDR3 sequence (DNA): TGTGCCAGCAGTTCGGGACTAGCGGGATACACAGATACGCAGTATTTT.